The clone carrying this T cell receptor (beta chain) was seen a few times. As yet, its antigen is unknown. The source of the sample is a study of tumor-infiltrating lymphocytes in primary liver carcinoma. In the study overall: The neoplasms were of stage T1-T3 N0M0, with dimensions of about 4 to 11 cm across.

Priming with a constant-region primer yielded TCR beta cDNA from 400 to 550 ng total RNA. Library construction for TCR beta comprised three nested multiplex PCR rounds performed with slightly modified ARM-PCR. Researchers ran the first two PCR rounds for ten to eleven cycles each with TRBV1-TRBV30 forward primers and a C-beta reverse primer. TCRdb reprocessed the multiplex PCR reads with MiXCR, giving one entry per CDR3 protein. Of 250,000 to 350,000 distinct CDR3 sequences detected, approximately 54% appear once; the ten largest clones hold about 15%. Germline DNA was also extracted, and blood RNA derived from unsorted whole blood. V lost 0 bases to trimming and J lost 0 bases, with 18 bases between them. CDR3 length: 19 residues. CDR1 is MGHRA and CDR2 is YSYEKL in the germline V gene. Study results and limitations: The study found tumor-adjacent and tumor-blood pairs overlapped less than tumor region pairs.

The sequencing input was peripheral blood. The TCR sequence derives from a woman aged 25 to 39 with primary liver carcinoma and hepatitis B virus infection. The chain carries TRBV4-1 and TRBJ1-3; D perhaps matches TRBD1 (5 bases). In DNA form, the CDR3 reads TGCGCCAGCAGCCAAGAAACAGGATTCTTACTTTACTCTGGAAACACCATATATTTT. Translating gives CASSQETGFLLYSGNTIYF.